This TCR beta chain was obtained from a study of T cells in Graves' hyperthyroidism and ophthalmopathy. This clonotype occurred many times. Clinical symptoms, serum thyroxine, TRAb, thyroid ultrasound and orbital computed tomography informed diagnoses. Amplified TCR beta CDR3 regions came from RNA transcripts. Using the HTBI primer set, a first-round RT-PCR was run on the TCR CDR3. TCRdb re-called the multiplex PCR reads with MiXCR, one entry per CDR3 protein. The sample includes approximately 600,000 distinct CDR3 sequences, roughly 17% of them seen just once. The CDR3 length is 15 residues. V lost 5 bases and J lost 1, with 14 bases in between.

This chain connects TRBV12-3 or TRBV12-4 to TRBJ2-5; D remains ambiguous. Specimen: blood. The TCR comes from a young woman with Graves' hyperthyroidism. CDR3 in DNA: TGTGCCAGCAGTCGCTTCTTAGCCCCCCAAGAGACCCAGTACTTC. This gives the protein CASSRFLAPQETQYF.